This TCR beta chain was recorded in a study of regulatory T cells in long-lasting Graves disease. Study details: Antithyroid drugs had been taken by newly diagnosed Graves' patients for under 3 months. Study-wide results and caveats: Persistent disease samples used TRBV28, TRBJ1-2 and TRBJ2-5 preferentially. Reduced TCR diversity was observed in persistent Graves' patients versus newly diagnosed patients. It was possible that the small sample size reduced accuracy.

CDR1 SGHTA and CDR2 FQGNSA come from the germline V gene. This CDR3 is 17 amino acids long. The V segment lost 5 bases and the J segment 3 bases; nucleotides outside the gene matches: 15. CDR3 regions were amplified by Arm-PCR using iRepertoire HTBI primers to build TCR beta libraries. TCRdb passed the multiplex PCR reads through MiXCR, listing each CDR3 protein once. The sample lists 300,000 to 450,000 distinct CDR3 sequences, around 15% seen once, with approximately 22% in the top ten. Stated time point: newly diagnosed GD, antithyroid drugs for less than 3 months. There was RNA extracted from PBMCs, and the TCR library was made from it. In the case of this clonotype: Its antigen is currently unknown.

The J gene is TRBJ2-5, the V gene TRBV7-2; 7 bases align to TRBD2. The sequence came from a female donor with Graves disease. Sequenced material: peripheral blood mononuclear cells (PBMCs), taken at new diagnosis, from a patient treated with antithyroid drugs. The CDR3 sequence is CASSRRPLADTKETQYF. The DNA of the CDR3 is TGTGCCAGCAGCCGCCGACCGCTAGCGGATACCAAAGAGACCCAGTACTTC.